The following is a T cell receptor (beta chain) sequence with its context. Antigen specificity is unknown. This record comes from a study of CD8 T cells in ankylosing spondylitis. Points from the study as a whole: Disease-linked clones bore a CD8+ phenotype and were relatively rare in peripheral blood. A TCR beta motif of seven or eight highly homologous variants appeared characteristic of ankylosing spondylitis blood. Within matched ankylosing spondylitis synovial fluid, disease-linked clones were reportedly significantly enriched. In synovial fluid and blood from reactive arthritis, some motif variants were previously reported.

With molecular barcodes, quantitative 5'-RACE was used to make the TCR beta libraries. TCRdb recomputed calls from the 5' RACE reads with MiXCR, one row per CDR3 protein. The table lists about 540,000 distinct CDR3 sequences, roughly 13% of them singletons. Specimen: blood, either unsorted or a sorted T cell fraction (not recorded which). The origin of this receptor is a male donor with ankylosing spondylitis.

The CDR3 DNA sequence: TGTGCCAGCAACCACAGGGGTTGGGACACTGAAGCTTTCTTT. Translated, it gives CASNHRGWDTEAFF. This chain connects TRBV12-3 or TRBV12-4 to TRBJ1-1; 7 bases are a match to TRBD1. The V gene end was trimmed by 7 bases and the J gene end by 3 bases; junction bases not matched to a gene: 8. This CDR3 is 14 amino acids long.